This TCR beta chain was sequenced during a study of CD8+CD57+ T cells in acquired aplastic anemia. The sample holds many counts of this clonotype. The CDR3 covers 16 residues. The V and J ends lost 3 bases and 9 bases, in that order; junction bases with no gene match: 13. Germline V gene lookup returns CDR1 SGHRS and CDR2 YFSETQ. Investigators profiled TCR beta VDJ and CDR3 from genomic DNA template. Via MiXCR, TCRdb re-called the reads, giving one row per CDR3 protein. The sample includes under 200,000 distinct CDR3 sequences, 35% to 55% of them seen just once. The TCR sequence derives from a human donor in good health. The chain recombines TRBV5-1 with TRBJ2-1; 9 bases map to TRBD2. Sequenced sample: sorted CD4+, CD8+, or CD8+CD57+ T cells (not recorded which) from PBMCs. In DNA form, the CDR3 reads TGCGCCAGCAGCTATCTAGCGGGGTCTAACGGGGTTGAGCAGTTCTTC. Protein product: CASSYLAGSNGVEQFF. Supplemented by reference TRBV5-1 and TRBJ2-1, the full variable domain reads KAGVTQTPRYLIKTRGQQVTLSCSPISGHRSVSWYQQTPGQGLQFLFEYFSETQRNKGNFPGRFSGRQFSNSRSEMNVSTLELGDSALYLCASSYLAGSNGVEQFFGPGTRLTVL.